The 27 T cell receptor beta chains below all came from one sample that was sequenced in a study of beta chain features in type 1 diabetes. The study's findings and limits: Patients with Type 1 diabetes showed moderately but significantly shorter TCRB CDR3s in all four CD4+ subsets.

The sequenced template was cDNA made from the entire isolated RNA. The assay was immunoSEQ multiplex PCR, and TCRdb's table has in-frame clones only and misses some. The sample has around 50,000 clones, 35% to 55% seen once. These TCRs are of unknown antigen specificity. The sample consisted of stem cell memory CD4+ T cells from blood. These receptors all come from a man aged 25 to 40 with type 1 diabetes.

The DNA for the CDR3 is TGTGCCAGCAGCTTAGGACAGGGGGCGGGGGAGCAGTACTTC. It translates to CASSLGQGAGEQYF. The chain links TRBV7-9 to TRBJ2-7; TRBD1 matches at 10 bases. Trimming cost V 1 base and J 7 bases; bases outside gene matches: 4. The CDR3 loop spans 14 amino acids. Germline CDR1 SEHNR, CDR2 FQNEAQ (reference sequence).

The chain couples TRBV5-1 to TRBJ1-2; unclear D gene. Trimming pared 5 bases from V and 8 bases from J, leaving 13 bases between. This CDR3 region has 12 residues. From germline, CDR1 is SGHRS and CDR2 YFSETQ. The CDR3 loop is CASSQDVRGYTF. CDR3 sequence (DNA): TGCGCCAGCAGTCAGGATGTGAGAGGCTACACCTTC.

In this sample, this clone turned up a few times. The chain joins TRBV4-1 to TRBJ2-2; a possible D gene is TRBD1 (6 bases). V was shortened by 5 bases and J by 5 bases, with 12 bases between the two germline ends. The CDR3 consists of 14 residues. Germline V gene lookup returns CDR1 MGHRA and CDR2 YSYEKL. CDR3 loop: CASSGQGWTGELFF. The CDR3 nucleotides read TGCGCCAGCAGCGGCCAGGGGTGGACCGGGGAGCTGTTTTTT.

A few counts support this clone. This chain links TRBV29-1 with TRBJ1-2; perhaps TRBD1 as D (5 bases). CDR1 and CDR2 (germline): SQVTM, ANQGSEA. The CDR3 loop spans 12 amino acids. Trimming took off 4 bases at V and 4 bases at J, with 10 bases between the two ends. Here the CDR3 reads CSVGGRPYGYTF. The CDR3 bases are TGCAGCGTTGGGGGCAGGCCCTATGGCTACACCTTC.

V usage is TRBV6-6 and J usage is TRBJ2-7, with D perhaps matching TRBD1 (5 bases). The V end lost 6 bases, the J end lost 2 bases, and 11 bases lay between the germline ends. The CDR3 sequence is 13 residues long. The germline gives CDR1 MNHNY, CDR2 SVGAGI (reference sequence). The CDR3 DNA follows: TGTGCCAGCAGCTTTCTAGGGGCCTACGAGCAGTACTTC. Amino acids: CASSFLGAYEQYF.

This clone was counted between two and nine times. J is TRBJ2-7 and V is TRBV4-1; D gene uncertain. Germline V gene data show CDR1 as MGHRA and CDR2 as YSYEKL. The CDR3 is made up of 15 amino acids. V lost 0 bases and J 0 bases, leaving 9 bases between the germline ends. CDR3 sequence reads: CASSQEPRSSYEQYF. For the CDR3, the DNA is TGCGCCAGCAGCCAAGAACCCCGGTCCTCCTACGAGCAGTACTTC.

This clone has a handful of counts. The rearrangement uses TRBV28 and TRBJ2-3, with TRBD2 identical over 8 bases. The CDR3 runs 13 residues. J lost 11 bases, V lost 2 bases, and 6 bases had no gene match. Germline CDR1 and CDR2: MDHEN and SYDVKM. The CDR3 loop reads CASSLGLSGRQYF. As DNA, the CDR3 is TGTGCCAGCAGTTTAGGTCTAAGCGGGAGGCAGTATTTT.

The chain links TRBV5-4 to TRBJ2-5; 12 nucleotides align to TRBD2. The J call may be in error: the DNA end matches TRBJ2-7 better. Germline V gives CDR1 SGHNT, CDR2 YYREEE (reference sequence). This CDR3 is 15 amino acids long. CDR3: CASSARLAGAYEQYF. The CDR3 nucleotides are TGTGCCAGCAGCGCCCGACTAGCGGGGGCCTACGAGCAGTACTTC.

The table lists this clone with a few counts. The CDR3 loop reads CSVLPYTF. The CDR3 DNA sequence: TGCAGTGTACTCCCCTACACCTTC. The chain uses TRBV20-1 and TRBJ1-2; D is ambiguous. Trimming removed 7 bases from V and 10 bases from J, with 7 bases in between. Per the germline V gene, CDR1 is DFQATT and CDR2 is SNEGSKA (reference sequence). The CDR3 runs to 8 residues.

The V call is TRBV6-1, the J call TRBJ2-2, with D unresolved. Germline V gene sequence: CDR1 MNHNS, CDR2 SASEGT. V was clipped by 4 bases and J by 4 bases, with 4 bases between them. The CDR3 extends over 12 amino acids. The CDR3 loop is CASSALTGELFF. CDR3 coding DNA: TGTGCCAGCAGTGCCCTCACCGGGGAGCTGTTTTTT.

The rearrangement links TRBV21-1 to TRBJ2-1; whether TRBD2, the table's D call, matches the DNA was not checked. TRBV21-1 is a known pseudogene. This CDR3 comprises 16 residues. CDR3 coding DNA: TGTGCCAGCAGCAAACAAACTAGCGGGAGGGACAATGAGCAGTTCTTC. Protein: CASSKQTSGRDNEQFF.

The chain carries TRBV30 and TRBJ2-1; tentative D call: TRBD1 (5 bases). Between the trimmed V and J ends, which lost 6 bases and 0 bases, there was a span of 9 bases. Germline lookup yields CDR1 GTSNPN and CDR2 SVGIG (reference sequence). CDR3 length: 13 amino acids. CDR3 nucleotides: TGTGCCTGTATAAGGGGCTCCTACAATGAGCAGTTCTTC. This sequence encodes CACIRGSYNEQFF.

The chain employs TRBV6-1 and TRBJ2-1; TRBD2 agrees at 11 bases. This CDR3 comprises 14 residues. From germline, CDR1 is MNHNS and CDR2 SASEGT. The V segment lost 6 bases and the J segment 5 bases; nucleotides outside the gene matches: 3. The CDR3 sequence: CASSPGLADNEQFF. The CDR3 bases are TGTGCCAGCAGCCCGGGACTAGCGGACAATGAGCAGTTCTTC.

The genes are TRBV7-3 and TRBJ2-1, with 7 bases lining up with TRBD1. In germline, CDR1 is SGHTA, CDR2 FQGTGA. This CDR3 region has 15 residues. With 4 bases clipped from V and 0 bases from J, the junction kept 3 bases outside the gene matches. CDR3 coding DNA: TGTGCCAGCAGCTCCTGGACAGGCTCCTACAATGAGCAGTTCTTC. Protein sequence: CASSSWTGSYNEQFF.

The CDR3 region has the DNA TGTGCCAGCAGTGATAGCGGGAGCTTCTACAATGAGCAGTTCTTC. Its protein is CASSDSGSFYNEQFF. The chain carries TRBV5-4 and TRBJ2-1; 9 bases map to TRBD2. Germline CDR1 reads SGHNT; CDR2 reads YYREEE (reference sequence). The CDR3 extends over 15 amino acids. J gave up 3 bases and V 5 bases, and 6 bases lay outside the gene matches.

Only one count was recorded for this clone. This rearrangement joins TRBV28 to TRBJ2-2, with 8 nucleotides matching TRBD1. Germline lookup yields CDR1 MDHEN and CDR2 SYDVKM. This CDR3 contains 17 residues. V shed 5 bases and J 3 bases; nucleotides not matched to a gene: 11. CDR3 in DNA: TGTGCCAGCAGTCCGGCCGACAGGGGTCAGGACACCGGGGAGCTGTTTTTT. As protein: CASSPADRGQDTGELFF.

The chain recombines TRBV9 with TRBJ2-2; TRBD1 might be the D (5 bases). Looked up from germline, CDR1 is SGDLS and CDR2 is YYNGEE. CDR3 length: 13 amino acids. V lost 0 bases to trimming and J lost 7 bases, with 7 bases between them. CDR3 residues: CASSVGQGGELFF. The CDR3 DNA reads as TGTGCCAGCAGCGTAGGGCAGGGCGGGGAGCTGTTTTTT.

V gene TRBV15 combines with J gene TRBJ2-3, with D perhaps TRBD1 (5 bases). CDR3 length: 16 residues. V was clipped by 9 bases and J by 2 bases, with 21 bases between them. Germline V gene lookup returns CDR1 LNHNV and CDR2 YYDKDF (reference sequence). The CDR3 protein is CATGRGRASTTDTQYF. DNA of the CDR3: TGTGCCACAGGTAGGGGCAGAGCTTCTACCACAGATACGCAGTATTTT.

The CDR3 DNA sequence: TGTGCCAGCAGTGCAAGGGGTTGGTCTGGAAACACCATATATTTT. It encodes CASSARGWSGNTIYF. The chain combines TRBV6-1 with TRBJ1-3; D might be TRBD1 (5 bases). This CDR3 is 15 amino acids long. The V and J ends lost 4 bases and 1 base respectively, with 11 bases between them. Germline V CDR1 and CDR2: MNHNS, SASEGT.

This clone was seen a few times. The chain combines TRBV5-1 with TRBJ2-5; 11 nucleotides align to TRBD2. Germline values: CDR1 SGHRS, CDR2 YFSETQ. Trimming took 0 bases from V and 5 from J; bases not matched to a gene: 6. This CDR3 is 16 amino acids long. CDR3 DNA: TGCGCCAGCAGCTTGGTTGCTAGCGGGAGGTCGGAGACCCAGTACTTC. Protein sequence: CASSLVASGRSETQYF. Looking up the rest from reference TRBV5-1 and TRBJ2-5 gives the full variable domain: KAGVTQTPRYLIKTRGQQVTLSCSPISGHRSVSWYQQTPGQGLQFLFEYFSETQRNKGNFPGRFSGRQFSNSRSEMNVSTLELGDSALYLCASSLVASGRSETQYFGPGTRLLVL.

The V and J genes are TRBV5-1 and TRBJ2-7, with 7 positions matching TRBD1. Looked up from germline, CDR1 is SGHRS and CDR2 is YFSETQ. V was pared by 2 bases and J by 4 bases, with 3 bases of the junction left unmatched. The CDR3 is made up of 13 amino acids. In nucleotides, the CDR3 is TGCGCCAGCAGCTTACAGGGGTGGTACGAGCAGTACTTC. It translates to CASSLQGWYEQYF. Full variable domain (rest looked up from reference TRBV5-1 and TRBJ2-7): KAGVTQTPRYLIKTRGQQVTLSCSPISGHRSVSWYQQTPGQGLQFLFEYFSETQRNKGNFPGRFSGRQFSNSRSEMNVSTLELGDSALYLCASSLQGWYEQYFGPGTRLTVT.

This clone was recorded a few times. The gene calls are TRBV5-1 and TRBJ2-6; 7 bases match TRBD1. Germline V lookup: CDR1 SGHRS, CDR2 YFSETQ. The CDR3 runs to 16 residues. The trim removed 4 bases at V and 2 bases at J, leaving 6 bases unmatched. CDR3 protein: CASSRAQGAGANVLTF. As DNA, the CDR3 is TGCGCCAGCAGCAGAGCGCAGGGGGCTGGGGCCAACGTCCTGACTTTC.

This chain uses TRBV28 with TRBJ2-1, with D unresolved. This CDR3 spans 13 amino acids. The V gene's germline CDR1 is MDHEN and CDR2 SYDVKM. Trimming cost V 2 bases and J 4 bases, with 6 bases left between them. The chain's CDR3 is CASSLGEYNEQFF. CDR3 DNA sequence: TGTGCCAGCAGTTTAGGAGAGTACAATGAGCAGTTCTTC.

This clone was seen just once. This chain links TRBV11-2 with TRBJ2-3; 10 nucleotides line up with TRBD2. Trimming at V came to 1 base and at J to 6 bases, leaving 10 bases not matched to a gene. Germline V CDR1 and CDR2: SGHAT, FQNNGV. This CDR3 is built from 17 residues. CDR3: CASSLGWSSGSVDTQYF. Here the CDR3 DNA reads TGTGCCAGCAGCTTAGGTTGGTCTAGCGGGAGTGTGGATACGCAGTATTTT.

The chain recombines TRBV2 with TRBJ1-5; 7 bases line up with TRBD1. The CDR3 is 14 amino acids. Germline loops: CDR1 SNHLY, CDR2 FYNNEI. The V gene end was trimmed by 6 bases and the J gene end by 3 bases; junction bases not matched to a gene: 5. This CDR3 reads CASRKGGYNQPQHF. CDR3 nucleotides: TGTGCCAGCAGGAAAGGGGGCTACAATCAGCCCCAGCATTTT.

This clone showed up just a few times. CDR3: CASSTTSGAQETQYF. The CDR3 nucleotides are TGTGCCAGTAGTACTACTAGCGGGGCCCAAGAGACCCAGTACTTC. The chain combines TRBV19 with TRBJ2-5; 10 positions agree with TRBD2. J was trimmed by 1 base and V by 4 bases; bases with no gene match: 3. The CDR3 runs to 15 residues. Germline CDR1 LNHDA, CDR2 SQIVND (reference sequence). Variable domain in full (rest from reference TRBV19 and TRBJ2-5): DGGITQSPKYLFRKEGQNVTLSCEQNLNHDAMYWYRQDPGQGLRLIYYSQIVNDFQKGDIAEGYSVSREKKESFPLTVTSAQKNPTAFYLCASSTTSGAQETQYFGPGTRLLVL.

The V and J genes are TRBV10-3 and TRBJ2-1, with 10 bases identical to TRBD2. The CDR3 is 14 amino acids. Per germline, CDR1 ENHRY and CDR2 SYGVKD. The V gene end was trimmed by 4 bases and the J gene end by 7 bases; junction bases not matched to a gene: 4. This CDR3 is CAISAGLALNEQFF. CDR3 sequence (DNA): TGTGCCATCAGTGCGGGACTAGCGCTAAATGAGCAGTTCTTC.